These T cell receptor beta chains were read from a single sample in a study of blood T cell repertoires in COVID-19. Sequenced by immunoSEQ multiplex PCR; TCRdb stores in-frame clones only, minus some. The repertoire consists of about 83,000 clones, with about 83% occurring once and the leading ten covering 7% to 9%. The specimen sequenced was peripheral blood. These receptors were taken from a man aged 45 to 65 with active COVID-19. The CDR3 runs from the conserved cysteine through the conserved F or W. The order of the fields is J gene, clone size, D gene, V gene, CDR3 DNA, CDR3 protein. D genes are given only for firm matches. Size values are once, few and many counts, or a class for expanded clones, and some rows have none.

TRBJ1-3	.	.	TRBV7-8	TGTGCCAGCAGCCCAGGTGGAAACACCATATATTTT	CASSPGGNTIYF
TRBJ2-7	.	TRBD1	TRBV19	TGTGCCAGCACTAAGGGGGCCCAATACTCCTACGAGCAGTACTTC	CASTKGAQYSYEQYF
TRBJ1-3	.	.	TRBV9	TGTGCCAGCAGCGTAGATAGTGGAAACACCATATATTTT	CASSVDSGNTIYF
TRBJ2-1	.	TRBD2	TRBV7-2	TGTGCCAGCAGCACTTATAGCGGGAGGTCCAATGAGCAGTTCTTC	CASSTYSGRSNEQFF
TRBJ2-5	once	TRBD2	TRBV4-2	TGTGCCAGCAGCCAAGAGGGGGGGGCCCAGTACTTC	CASSQEGGAQYF
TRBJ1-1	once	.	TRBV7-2	TGTGCCAGCAGCTTTGGCCCTGAAGCTTTCTTT	CASSFGPEAFF
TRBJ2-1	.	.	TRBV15	TGTGCCACCAGCCTTGCGATGACTAGCTCCTACAATGAGCAGTTCTTC	CATSLAMTSSYNEQFF
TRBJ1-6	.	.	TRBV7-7	TGTGCTAGCAGCTTAGTACGGGGTCGAGAGGTAAATTCACCCCTCCACTTT	CASSLVRGREVNSPLHF
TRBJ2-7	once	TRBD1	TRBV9	TGTGCCAGCAGCGCCGGGACAGCCCCCAACGTCCAGTACTTC	CASSAGTAPNVQYF
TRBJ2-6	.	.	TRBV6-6	TGTGCCAGCAGTCGCGACAAGGCTGGGGCCAACGTCCTGACTTTC	CASSRDKAGANVLTF
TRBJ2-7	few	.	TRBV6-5	TGTGCCAGCACTCTGACAAGGGCGGGGGAGCAGTACTTC	CASTLTRAGEQYF
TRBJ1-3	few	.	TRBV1	TGCACCAGCAGCCCCGCGTATATAGGACAGGGGTCCTCCTCTGGAAACACCATATATTTT	CTSSPAYIGQGSSSGNTIYF
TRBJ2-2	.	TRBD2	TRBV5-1	TGCGCCAGCAGCTTGGACCCTAGCGGAGGCACCGGGGAGCTGTTTTTT	CASSLDPSGGTGELFF
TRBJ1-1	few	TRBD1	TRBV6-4	TGTGCCAGCAGTAGGACAGGGAACACTGAAGCTTTCTTT	CASSRTGNTEAFF
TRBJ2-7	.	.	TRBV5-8	TGTGCCAGCAGCTTGAGCAGCGGGCCAGAAGGGGAGCAGTACTTC	CASSLSSGPEGEQYF
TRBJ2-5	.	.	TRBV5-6	TGTGCCAGCAGCTCGACCGGGACTGGGCAAGAGACCCAGTACTTC	CASSSTGTGQETQYF